This T cell receptor (beta chain) comes out of a study of shared clonotypes between healthy human individuals. For the study at large: A couple of women and three men aged 18 to 49 made up the donors.

CD45RO-negative CD8 cells positively selected for CCR7 made up the naive population, which excluded terminally differentiated effector memory CD45RA+ cells. Study-level results: Rarefaction curves obtained for sorted subsets showed sequencing incomplete despite large depth. Clonotype sharing among the donors was expected to vary with sequencing depth.

This clone has just one count. The antigen remains undetermined. V dropped 2 bases and J dropped 13 bases, with 16 bases sitting between them. The CDR3 length is 13 residues. Germline V gene data show CDR1 as SGHDT and CDR2 as YYEEEE. For sorted subsets, 150 to 200 ng DNA per replicate equaled about 30,000 T cell genomes. Repertoires were generated with immunoSEQ multiplex PCR, while TCRdb's copy carries only in-frame clones and drops some. This sample has nearly 2 million clones; less than 95% occur once, and the top ten carry 1.2%. The sequenced material came from naive CD8+ T cells sorted from blood. The source is a man aged 18 to 35 in good health. The V gene is TRBV5-6, the J gene TRBJ2-4; D gene uncertain. The CDR3 region is CASSFESLGEQYF. CDR3 coding DNA: TGTGCCAGCAGCTTCGAGTCGCTTGGGGAACAGTACTTC.